Listed here are 18 T cell receptor beta chains from one sample, sequenced in a study of cytomegalovirus exposure and HLA in healthy donors. 60 Vbeta and 13 Jbeta primers were used in PCR. TCRdb keeps only in-frame clones here, not all; method: immunoSEQ multiplex PCR. The data contain some 140,000 clones, 80% to 85% of them singletons. Specimen: PBMCs. The receptor source for this set is a woman aged 50 to 60 in good health and CMV-seropositive.

The V and J genes are TRBV19 and TRBJ2-2; the D is unclear. Trimming cost V 1 base and J 6 bases, with 6 bases left between them. The CDR3 has 13 residues. Germline-derived CDR1 and CDR2 are LNHDA and SQIVND (reference sequence). The CDR3 region is CASSIVAPGELFF. CDR3 coding DNA: TGTGCCAGTAGTATAGTGGCTCCCGGGGAGCTGTTTTTT.

The V and J genes are TRBV7-2 and TRBJ2-1, with 14 bases aligning to TRBD2. Per the germline V gene, CDR1 is SGHTA and CDR2 is FQGNSA. V shed 5 bases and J 15 bases; nucleotides not matched to a gene: 18. This CDR3 has 17 amino acids. The CDR3 region is CASSPARLAGGLGGRFF. The CDR3 DNA is TGTGCCAGCAGCCCAGCCCGACTAGCGGGGGGGCTGGGGGGGCGGTTCTTC.

The chain links TRBV13 to TRBJ2-2, with D unclear. CDR1 and CDR2 from the germline V gene are PRHDT and FYEKMQ (reference sequence). The CDR3 runs 17 residues. Between the trimmed V and J ends, which lost 0 bases and 5 bases, there was a span of 16 bases. The CDR3 DNA is TGTGCCAGCAGCTTAGGTCCCATGCTCCCCCGGACCGGGGAGCTGTTTTTT. It encodes CASSLGPMLPRTGELFF.

This chain links TRBV5-1 with TRBJ2-7, with no clear D. The CDR3 is 13 residues long. Per the germline V gene, CDR1 is SGHRS and CDR2 is YFSETQ. The V end lost 4 bases, the J end lost 6 bases, and 14 bases lay between the germline ends. CDR3: CASSPGVDFEQYF. The CDR3 DNA is TGCGCCAGCAGCCCGGGTGTTGACTTCGAGCAGTACTTC. Full variable domain (outside the CDR3, taken from reference TRBV5-1 and TRBJ2-7): KAGVTQTPRYLIKTRGQQVTLSCSPISGHRSVSWYQQTPGQGLQFLFEYFSETQRNKGNFPGRFSGRQFSNSRSEMNVSTLELGDSALYLCASSPGVDFEQYFGPGTRLTVT.

The V gene is TRBV28, the J gene TRBJ1-2, with D perhaps TRBD1 (6 bases). The CDR3 loop spans 18 amino acids. Trimming removed 3 bases from V and 4 bases from J, with 24 bases in between. CDR1 MDHEN and CDR2 SYDVKM come from the germline V gene. The DNA for the CDR3 is TGTGCCAGCAGTTTGGCCTACAGGGATGTTGGGAATGCCTATGGCTACACCTTC. The encoded protein is CASSLAYRDVGNAYGYTF.

The chain is built from TRBV2 and TRBJ2-7; D is ambiguous. Deletions cut 5 bases from V and 1 base from J, with 15 bases between. The CDR3 consists of 15 residues. Germline V gene data show CDR1 as SNHLY and CDR2 as FYNNEI. Here the CDR3 reads CASSTTSQRSYEQYF. The DNA for the CDR3 is TGTGCCAGCAGTACTACGTCGCAACGGTCCTACGAGCAGTACTTC.

The V and J genes are TRBV7-8 and TRBJ2-7; 7 bases match TRBD1. This CDR3 is built from 16 residues. Germline V CDR1 and CDR2: SGHVS, FQNEAQ. V was pared by 5 bases and J by 0 bases, with 10 bases of the junction left unmatched. CDR3 sequence (DNA): TGTGCCAGCAGCACACCCCGGGACAGACCCTCCTACGAGCAGTACTTC. As protein: CASSTPRDRPSYEQYF.

V is TRBV29-1 and J is TRBJ1-1; the D is unclear. V gave up 7 bases and J gave up 3 bases, with 12 bases separating them. This CDR3 region has 12 residues. Germline loops: CDR1 SQVTM, CDR2 ANQGSEA. DNA of the CDR3: TGCAGCGGATTCCGGGTCCACACTGAAGCTTTCTTT. Translating it yields CSGFRVHTEAFF.

Here the CDR3 DNA reads TGCGCCAGCAGCCGACCGGGACAGGGCCCGGGCTACACCTTC. Translating it yields CASSRPGQGPGYTF. The V gene is TRBV4-1, the J gene TRBJ1-2, with 9 bases matching TRBD1. The CDR3 runs to 14 residues. The germline V gene has CDR1 MGHRA and CDR2 YSYEKL. Trimming cost V 4 bases and J 8 bases; bases outside gene matches: 8.

This clone was found a few times. The V and J genes are TRBV11-1 and TRBJ1-1; perhaps TRBD1 as D (6 bases). Trimming cost V 0 bases and J 0 bases, with 20 bases left between them. Germline V CDR1 and CDR2: SGHAT, FQDESV (reference sequence). The CDR3 spans 19 residues. CDR3 sequence (DNA): TGTGCCAGCAGCTTAGCGTATGGGGGCACAGGACCCCTGAACACTGAAGCTTTCTTT. Translated, it gives CASSLAYGGTGPLNTEAFF.

The chain carries TRBV11-2 and TRBJ2-3; TRBD2 matches 7 bases. The CDR3 runs to 16 residues. Germline V gene sequence: CDR1 SGHAT, CDR2 FQNNGV. With 5 bases clipped from V and 2 bases from J, the junction kept 10 bases outside the gene matches. As DNA, the CDR3 is TGTGCCAGCAGCCGTGGGTCGGGGGGACTCACAGATACGCAGTATTTT. Translation: CASSRGSGGLTDTQYF.

This chain links TRBV30 with TRBJ1-5, with 8 nucleotides matching TRBD1. V lost 5 bases and J lost 6; bases outside the gene matches: 6. Germline CDR1 GTSNPN, CDR2 SVGIG (reference sequence). The CDR3 length is 13 residues. CDR3 in amino acids: CAWDTGGGQPQHF. CDR3 coding DNA: TGTGCCTGGGATACAGGGGGAGGTCAGCCCCAGCATTTT.

This clone was recorded only once. The J gene is TRBJ1-4, the V gene TRBV5-1; D might be TRBD1 (6 bases). Trimming left V 0 bases short and J 2 bases short, with 8 bases between. The CDR3 loop spans 15 amino acids. Germline CDR1 reads SGHRS; CDR2 reads YFSETQ. The CDR3 is CASSLVGGTNEKLFF. DNA of the CDR3: TGCGCCAGCAGCTTGGTTGGGGGCACTAATGAAAAACTGTTTTTT.

V gene TRBV6-6 combines with J gene TRBJ1-2; no firm D call. The CDR3 consists of 12 residues. Looked up from germline, CDR1 is MNHNY and CDR2 is SVGAGI (reference sequence). V lost 4 bases, J lost 6 bases, and 9 bases lay in between. The CDR3 reads CASSSGGDGYTF. The CDR3 region has the DNA TGTGCCAGCAGTTCGGGCGGGGATGGCTACACCTTC.

This chain links TRBV6-5 with TRBJ2-6; a weak D match, TRBD2 (6 bases). Germline V gene lookup returns CDR1 MNHEY and CDR2 SVGAGI. This CDR3 comprises 16 residues. V shed 0 bases and J shed 1 base, with 7 bases lying between them. DNA of the CDR3: TGTGCCAGCAGTTACTCTGGGGGGTCTGGGGCCAACGTCCTGACTTTC. It codes for CASSYSGGSGANVLTF.

The rearrangement joins TRBV7-9 to TRBJ2-3; unclear D gene. The V end was cut by 0 bases, the J end by 3 bases, with 7 bases between. Germline V gene data show CDR1 as SEHNR and CDR2 as FQNEAQ (reference sequence). CDR3 length: 14 residues. In nucleotides, the CDR3 is TGTGCCAGCAGCTTAGCGCTAGGAACAGATACGCAGTATTTT. It is translated as CASSLALGTDTQYF.

This CDR3 reads CAVGGDSNTGELFF. The DNA of the CDR3 is TGTGCCGTTGGAGGGGACTCGAACACCGGGGAGCTGTTTTTT. The chain joins TRBV30 to TRBJ2-2; weak D call: TRBD2 (6 bases). Germline lookup yields CDR1 GTSNPN and CDR2 SVGIG (reference sequence). This CDR3 spans 14 amino acids. V was shortened by 8 bases and J by 0 bases, with 13 bases between the two germline ends.

V usage is TRBV7-2 and J usage is TRBJ1-1; 8 bases are a match to TRBD1. The CDR3 runs to 14 residues. V lost 1 base and J lost 7; bases outside the gene matches: 5. From germline, CDR1 is SGHTA and CDR2 FQGNSA. Here the CDR3 reads CASSLERTGSEAFF. The CDR3, as DNA: TGTGCCAGCAGCTTAGAAAGGACAGGGAGTGAAGCTTTCTTT.